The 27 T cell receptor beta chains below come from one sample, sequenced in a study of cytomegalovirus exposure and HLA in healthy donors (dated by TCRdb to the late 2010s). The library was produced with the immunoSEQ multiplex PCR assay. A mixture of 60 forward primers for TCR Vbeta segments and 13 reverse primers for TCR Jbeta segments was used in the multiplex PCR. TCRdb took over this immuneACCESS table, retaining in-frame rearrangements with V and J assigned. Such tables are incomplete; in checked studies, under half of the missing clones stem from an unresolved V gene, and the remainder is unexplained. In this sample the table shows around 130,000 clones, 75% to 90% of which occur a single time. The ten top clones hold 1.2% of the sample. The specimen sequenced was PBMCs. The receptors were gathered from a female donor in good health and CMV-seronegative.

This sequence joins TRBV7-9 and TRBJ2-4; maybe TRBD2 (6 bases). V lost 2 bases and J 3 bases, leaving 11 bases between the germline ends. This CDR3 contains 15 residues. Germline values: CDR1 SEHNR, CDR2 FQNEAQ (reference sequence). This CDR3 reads CASSLSYGGKNIQYF. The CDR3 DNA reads TGTGCCAGCAGCTTATCTTACGGGGGCAAAAACATTCAGTACTTC.

CDR3 sequence reads: CASRTSGSSYNEQFF. DNA of the CDR3: TGTGCCAGCAGGACTAGCGGGAGCTCCTACAATGAGCAGTTCTTC. This sequence joins TRBV6-5 and TRBJ2-1, with 12 positions matching TRBD2. The CDR3 is 15 residues long. V dropped 6 bases and J dropped 0; count of bases not matched to a gene: 0. Germline lookup yields CDR1 MNHEY and CDR2 SVGAGI.

This CDR3 reads CASTLGGGSYEQYF. CDR3 nucleotides: TGTGCCAGCACGCTCGGCGGGGGATCCTACGAGCAGTACTTC. The chain couples TRBV28 to TRBJ2-7, with TRBD2 matching over 7 bases. Trimming removed 7 bases from V and 1 base from J; junction bases left unmatched: 7. The germline gives CDR1 MDHEN, CDR2 SYDVKM. The CDR3 spans 14 residues.

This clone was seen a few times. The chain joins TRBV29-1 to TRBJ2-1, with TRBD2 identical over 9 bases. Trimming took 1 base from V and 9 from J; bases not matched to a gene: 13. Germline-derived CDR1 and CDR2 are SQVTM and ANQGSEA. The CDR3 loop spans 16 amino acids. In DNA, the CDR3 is TGCAGCGTTGAAGGGGGTATTAGCGGGAGTAGGGGTGAGCAGTTCTTC. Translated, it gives CSVEGGISGSRGEQFF.

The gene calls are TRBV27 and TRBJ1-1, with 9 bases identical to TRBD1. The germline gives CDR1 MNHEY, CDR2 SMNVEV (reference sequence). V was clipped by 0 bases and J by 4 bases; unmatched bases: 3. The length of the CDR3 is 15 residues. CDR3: CASSLSGTGSTEAFF. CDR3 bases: TGTGCCAGCAGTTTATCAGGGACAGGGTCCACTGAAGCTTTCTTT.

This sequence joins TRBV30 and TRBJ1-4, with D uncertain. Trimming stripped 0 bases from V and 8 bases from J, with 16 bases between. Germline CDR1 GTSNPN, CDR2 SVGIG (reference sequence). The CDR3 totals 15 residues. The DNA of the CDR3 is TGTGCCTGGAGTGTAATTGACAAGCAATGGGAAAAACTGTTTTTT. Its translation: CAWSVIDKQWEKLFF.

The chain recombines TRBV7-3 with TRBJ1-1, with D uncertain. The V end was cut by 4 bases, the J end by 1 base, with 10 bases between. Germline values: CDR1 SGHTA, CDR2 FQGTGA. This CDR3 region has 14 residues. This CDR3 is CASSSGGPNTEAFF. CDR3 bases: TGTGCCAGCAGCTCTGGAGGGCCGAACACTGAAGCTTTCTTT.

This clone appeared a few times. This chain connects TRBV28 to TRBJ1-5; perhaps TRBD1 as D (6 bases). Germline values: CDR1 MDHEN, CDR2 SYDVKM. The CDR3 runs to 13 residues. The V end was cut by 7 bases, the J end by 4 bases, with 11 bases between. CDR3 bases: TGTGCCAGCAATGTGGGGGCAAATCAGCCCCAGCATTTT. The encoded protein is CASNVGANQPQHF.

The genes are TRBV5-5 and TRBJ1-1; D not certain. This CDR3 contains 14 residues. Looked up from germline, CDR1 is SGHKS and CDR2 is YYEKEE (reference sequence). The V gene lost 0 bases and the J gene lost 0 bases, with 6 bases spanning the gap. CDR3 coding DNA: TGTGCCAGCAGCTTGGTTTCCATGAACACTGAAGCTTTCTTT. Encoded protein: CASSLVSMNTEAFF.

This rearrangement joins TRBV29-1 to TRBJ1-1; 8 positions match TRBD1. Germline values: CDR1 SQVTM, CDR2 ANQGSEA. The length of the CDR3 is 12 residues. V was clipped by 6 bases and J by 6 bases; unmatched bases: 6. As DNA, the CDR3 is TGCAGCGTCCAGACAGGGGTGGCTGAAGCTTTCTTT. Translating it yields CSVQTGVAEAFF.

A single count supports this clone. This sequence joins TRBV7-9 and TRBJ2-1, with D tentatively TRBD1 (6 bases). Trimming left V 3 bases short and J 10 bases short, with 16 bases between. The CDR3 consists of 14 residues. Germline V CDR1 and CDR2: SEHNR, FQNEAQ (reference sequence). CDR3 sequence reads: CASSFASFTGEQFF. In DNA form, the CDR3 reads TGTGCCAGCAGCTTCGCCTCTTTTACAGGGGAGCAGTTCTTC.

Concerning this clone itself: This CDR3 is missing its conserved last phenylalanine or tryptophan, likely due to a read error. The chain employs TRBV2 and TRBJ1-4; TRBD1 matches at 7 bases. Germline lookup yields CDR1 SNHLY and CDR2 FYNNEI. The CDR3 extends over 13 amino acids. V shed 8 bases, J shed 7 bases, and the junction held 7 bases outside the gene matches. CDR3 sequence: CASRQGPVEKLFV. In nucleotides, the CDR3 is TGTGCCAGCCGACAGGGACCGGTTGAAAAACTGTTTGTT.

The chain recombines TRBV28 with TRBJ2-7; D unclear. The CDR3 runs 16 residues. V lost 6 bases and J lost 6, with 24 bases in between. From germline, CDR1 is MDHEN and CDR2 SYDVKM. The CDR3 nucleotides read TGTGCCAGCAGCCCCCCCAAACCACGTAGTGTGAGCGAGCAGTACTTC. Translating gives CASSPPKPRSVSEQYF.

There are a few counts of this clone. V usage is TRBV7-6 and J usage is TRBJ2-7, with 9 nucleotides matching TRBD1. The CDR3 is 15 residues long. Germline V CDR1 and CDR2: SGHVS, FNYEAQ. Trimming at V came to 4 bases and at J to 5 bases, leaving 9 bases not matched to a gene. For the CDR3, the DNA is TGTGCCAGCAGCTCCAGGAGGACAGGGGACCACGAGCAGTACTTC. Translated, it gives CASSSRRTGDHEQYF.

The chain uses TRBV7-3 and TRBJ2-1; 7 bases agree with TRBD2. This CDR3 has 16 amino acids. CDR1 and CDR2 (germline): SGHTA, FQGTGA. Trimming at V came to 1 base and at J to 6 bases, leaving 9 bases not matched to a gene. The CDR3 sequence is CASSLIGLADANEQFF. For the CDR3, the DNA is TGTGCCAGCAGCTTAATCGGGCTAGCGGACGCCAATGAGCAGTTCTTC. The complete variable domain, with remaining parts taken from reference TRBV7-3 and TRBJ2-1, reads GAGVSQTPSNKVTEKGKYVELRCDPISGHTALYWYRQSLGQGPEFLIYFQGTGAADDSGLPNDRFFAVRPEGSVSTLKIQRTERGDSAVYLCASSLIGLADANEQFFGPGTRLTVL.

In DNA, the CDR3 is TGTGCCAGCAGTGAGGAGTGGTGGCTTTCCTCAGACTATGGCTACACCTTC. Residues: CASSEEWWLSSDYGYTF. The gene calls are TRBV6-1 and TRBJ1-2; D remains ambiguous. The V end lost 3 bases, the J end lost 3 bases, and 20 bases lay between the germline ends. Per the germline V gene, CDR1 is MNHNS and CDR2 is SASEGT. The CDR3 sequence is 17 residues long.

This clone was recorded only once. CDR3: CASSLQSGRAGNEQFF. CDR3 sequence (DNA): TGTGCCAGCAGCCTACAAAGCGGGAGGGCCGGGAATGAGCAGTTCTTC. The chain uses TRBV7-9 and TRBJ2-1; TRBD2 matches 10 bases. Looked up from germline, CDR1 is SEHNR and CDR2 is FQNEAQ (reference sequence). J gave up 7 bases and V 5 bases, and 11 bases lay outside the gene matches. The CDR3 covers 16 residues.

In nucleotides, the CDR3 is TGTGCCAGCATCTTAGAGCCACAGCTCTACGAGCAGTACTTC. This codes for CASILEPQLYEQYF. The V and J genes are TRBV21-1 and TRBJ2-7; the table's D call, TRBD1, was not checked against the DNA. TRBV21-1 is a listed pseudogene. The CDR3 loop spans 14 amino acids.

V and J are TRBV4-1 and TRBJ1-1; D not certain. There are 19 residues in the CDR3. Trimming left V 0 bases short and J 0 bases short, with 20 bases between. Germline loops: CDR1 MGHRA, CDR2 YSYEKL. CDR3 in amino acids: CASSQDPWEVANMNTEAFF. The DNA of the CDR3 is TGCGCCAGCAGCCAAGATCCTTGGGAGGTGGCCAACATGAACACTGAAGCTTTCTTT.

CDR3 amino acids: CASSTGMSSYEQYF. The CDR3 bases are TGTGCCAGCAGTACCGGGATGAGCTCCTACGAGCAGTACTTC. The chain links TRBV6-5 to TRBJ2-7; a weak D match, TRBD2 (5 bases). CDR1 and CDR2 from the germline V gene are MNHEY and SVGAGI. This CDR3 contains 14 residues. Trimming cost V 5 bases and J 0 bases, with 11 bases left between them.

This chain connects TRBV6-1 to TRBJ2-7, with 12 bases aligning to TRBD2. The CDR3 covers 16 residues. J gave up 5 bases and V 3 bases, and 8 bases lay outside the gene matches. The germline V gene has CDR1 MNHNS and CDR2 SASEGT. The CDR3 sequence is CASSEMTSGGANEQYF. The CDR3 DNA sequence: TGTGCCAGCAGTGAGATGACTAGCGGGGGTGCAAACGAGCAGTACTTC.

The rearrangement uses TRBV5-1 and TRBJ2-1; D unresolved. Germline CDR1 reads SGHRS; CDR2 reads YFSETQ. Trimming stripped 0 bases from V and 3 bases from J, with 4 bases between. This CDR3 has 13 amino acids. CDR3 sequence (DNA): TGCGCCAGCAGCTTGGATTACTACAATGAGCAGTTCTTC. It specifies CASSLDYYNEQFF.

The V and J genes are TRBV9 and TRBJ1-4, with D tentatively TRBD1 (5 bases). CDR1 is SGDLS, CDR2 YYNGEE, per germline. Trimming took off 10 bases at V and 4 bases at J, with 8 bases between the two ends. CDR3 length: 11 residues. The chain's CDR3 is CALGLNEKLFF. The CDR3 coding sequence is TGTGCCCTGGGACTTAATGAAAAACTGTTTTTT.

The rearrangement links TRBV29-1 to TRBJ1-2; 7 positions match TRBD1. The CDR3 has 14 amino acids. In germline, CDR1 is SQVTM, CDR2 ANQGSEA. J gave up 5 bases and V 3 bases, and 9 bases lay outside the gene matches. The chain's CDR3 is CSVDRAGGSYGYTF. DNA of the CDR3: TGCAGCGTTGATAGGGCAGGGGGTTCTTATGGCTACACCTTC.

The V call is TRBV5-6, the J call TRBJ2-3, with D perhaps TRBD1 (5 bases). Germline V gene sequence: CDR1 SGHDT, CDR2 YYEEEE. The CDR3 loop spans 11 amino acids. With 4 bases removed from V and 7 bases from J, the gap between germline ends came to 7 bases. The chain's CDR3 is CASSQGYTQYF. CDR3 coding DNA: TGTGCCAGCAGCCAGGGTTATACGCAGTATTTT.

In nucleotides, the CDR3 is TGTGCCAGTTTACAGGGGAAAAGCTATAATGAAAAACTGTTTTTT. This gives the protein CASLQGKSYNEKLFF. The chain joins TRBV2 to TRBJ1-4, with TRBD1 matching 7 bases. From germline, CDR1 is SNHLY and CDR2 FYNNEI. After removal of 9 bases from V and 4 bases from J, the junction contained 11 bases not matched to a gene. This CDR3 comprises 15 residues.

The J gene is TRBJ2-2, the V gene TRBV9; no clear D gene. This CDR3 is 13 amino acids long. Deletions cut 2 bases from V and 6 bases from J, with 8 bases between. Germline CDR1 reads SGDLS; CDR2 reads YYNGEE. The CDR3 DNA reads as TGTGCCAGCAGCGTTACACGGGCCGGGGAGCTGTTTTTT. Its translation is CASSVTRAGELFF. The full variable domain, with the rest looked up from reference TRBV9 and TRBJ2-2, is DSGVTQTPKHLITATGQRVTLRCSPRSGDLSVYWYQQSLDQGLQFLIQYYNGEERAKGNILERFSAQQFPDLHSELNLSSLELGDSALYFCASSVTRAGELFFGEGSRLTVL.